The TCR beta chain under discussion was sequenced for a study of T cells in Graves' hyperthyroidism and ophthalmopathy. Findings and limits, study-wide: In blood, most of the thyroid clonotypes expanded above 0.001 were also present.

Uncontrolled infection, other autoimmune disease, pregnancy and lactation each barred patients from inclusion. For the diagnoses, clinical symptoms, serum thyroxine and TRAb, thyroid ultrasound and orbital computed tomography were used. Source material for PBMCs was around 10 ml fresh peripheral blood. The CDR3 regions of TCR beta were amplified from RNA transcripts. During a first-round RT-PCR of the TCR CDR3, the HTBI primer set was used. TCRdb ran MiXCR on the multiplex PCR reads and lists one entry per CDR3 protein. The sample yields about 400,000 distinct CDR3 sequences, roughly 15% seen once. V gave up 1 base and J gave up 6 bases, with 10 bases separating them. The CDR3 extends over 13 amino acids. Per germline, CDR1 SGHVS and CDR2 FNYEAQ. To note about this clonotype: The antigen remains undetermined.

This TCR derives from a man between 18 and 35 years old with Graves' ophthalmopathy. Material: blood. The chain uses TRBV7-6 and TRBJ2-7, with D possibly matching TRBD2 (6 bases). DNA of the CDR3: TGTGCCAGCAGCTTAGAGAAGCGGGTCGAGCAGTACTTC. It encodes CASSLEKRVEQYF. The whole variable domain, remainder taken from reference TRBV7-6 and TRBJ2-7, is GAGVSQSPRYKVTKRGQDVALRCDPISGHVSLYWYRQALGQGPEFLTYFNYEAQQDKSGLPNDRFSAERPEGSISTLTIQRTEQRDSAMYRCASSLEKRVEQYFGPGTRLTVT.